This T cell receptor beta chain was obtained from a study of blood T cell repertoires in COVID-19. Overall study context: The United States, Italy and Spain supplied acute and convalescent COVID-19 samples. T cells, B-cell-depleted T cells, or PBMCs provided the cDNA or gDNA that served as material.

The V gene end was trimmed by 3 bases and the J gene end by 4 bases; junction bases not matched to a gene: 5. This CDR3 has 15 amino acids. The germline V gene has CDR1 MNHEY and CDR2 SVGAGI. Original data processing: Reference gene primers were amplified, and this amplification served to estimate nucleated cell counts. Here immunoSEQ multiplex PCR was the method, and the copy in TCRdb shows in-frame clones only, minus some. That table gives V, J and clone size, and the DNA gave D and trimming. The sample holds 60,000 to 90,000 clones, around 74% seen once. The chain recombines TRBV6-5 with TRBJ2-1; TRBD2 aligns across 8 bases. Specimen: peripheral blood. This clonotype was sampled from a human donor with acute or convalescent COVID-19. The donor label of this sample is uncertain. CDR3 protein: CASSYSASGYNEQFF. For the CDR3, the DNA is TGTGCCAGCAGTTATTCGGCTAGCGGGTACAATGAGCAGTTCTTC.